Sequencing of this T cell receptor (beta chain) was carried out in a study of blood T cell repertoires in COVID-19. In the original analysis: Cell counts per sample came from amplifying reference gene primers. Data came from immunoSEQ multiplex PCR; TCRdb stores just in-frame clones and leaves some out. V and J calls and clone size come straight from that table; D and trimming were deduced from the DNA. The data show about 200,000 clones, with around 85% seen just once and under 0.95% held by the top ten. CDR3 length: 14 residues. With V trimmed by 6 bases and J by 0 bases, 3 bases remained unmatched. In germline, CDR1 is SGHTA, CDR2 FQGNSA. Seattle's cohort entered during active infection and was followed longitudinally.

V usage is TRBV7-2 and J usage is TRBJ1-1; TRBD1 aligns across 8 bases. The TCR comes from a man aged 55 to 70 with COVID-19, enrolled during active disease. The sample comprised peripheral blood. DNA of the CDR3: TGTGCCAGCAGGGCAGGGGGCTTGAACACTGAAGCTTTCTTT. Encoded protein: CASRAGGLNTEAFF.